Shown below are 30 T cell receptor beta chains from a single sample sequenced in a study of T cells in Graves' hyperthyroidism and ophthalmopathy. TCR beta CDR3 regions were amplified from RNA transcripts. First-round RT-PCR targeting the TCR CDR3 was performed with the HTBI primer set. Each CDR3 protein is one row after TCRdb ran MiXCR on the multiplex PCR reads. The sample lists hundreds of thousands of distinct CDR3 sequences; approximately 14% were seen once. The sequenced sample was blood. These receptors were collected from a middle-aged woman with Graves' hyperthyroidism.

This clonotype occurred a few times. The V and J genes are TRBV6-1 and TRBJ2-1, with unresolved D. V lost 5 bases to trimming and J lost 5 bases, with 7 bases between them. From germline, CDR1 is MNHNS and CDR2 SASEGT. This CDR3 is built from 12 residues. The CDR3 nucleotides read TGTGCCAGCAGTCCGGTCCACAATGAGCAGTTCTTC. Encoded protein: CASSPVHNEQFF.

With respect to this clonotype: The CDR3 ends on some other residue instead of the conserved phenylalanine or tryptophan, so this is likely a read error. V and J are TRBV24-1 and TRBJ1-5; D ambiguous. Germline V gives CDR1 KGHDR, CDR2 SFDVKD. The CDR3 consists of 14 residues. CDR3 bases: TGTGCCACCAATGATTTTTCAGCGGTTCAGCCCCAGCATCTT. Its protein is CATNDFSAVQPQHL.

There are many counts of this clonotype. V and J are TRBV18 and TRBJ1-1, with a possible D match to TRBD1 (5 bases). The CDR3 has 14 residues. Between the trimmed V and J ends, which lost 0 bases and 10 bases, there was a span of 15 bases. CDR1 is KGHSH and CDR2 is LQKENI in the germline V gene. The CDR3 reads CASSPPLNQGGAFF. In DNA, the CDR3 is TGTGCCAGCTCACCACCTTTAAACCAGGGTGGAGCTTTCTTT.

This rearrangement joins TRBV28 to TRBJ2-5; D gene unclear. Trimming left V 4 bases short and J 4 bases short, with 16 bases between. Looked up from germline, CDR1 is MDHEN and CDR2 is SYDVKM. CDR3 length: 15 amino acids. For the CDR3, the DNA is TGTGCCAGCAGTTCCGCAGGAGACGTTATAGAGACCCAGTACTTC. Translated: CASSSAGDVIETQYF.

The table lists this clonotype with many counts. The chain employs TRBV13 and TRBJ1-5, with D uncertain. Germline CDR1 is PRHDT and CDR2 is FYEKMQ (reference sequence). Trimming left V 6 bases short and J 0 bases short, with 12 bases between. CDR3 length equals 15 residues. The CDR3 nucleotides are TGTGCCAGCAGTACCCGCAGATATAGCAATCAGCCCCAGCATTTT. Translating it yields CASSTRRYSNQPQHF.

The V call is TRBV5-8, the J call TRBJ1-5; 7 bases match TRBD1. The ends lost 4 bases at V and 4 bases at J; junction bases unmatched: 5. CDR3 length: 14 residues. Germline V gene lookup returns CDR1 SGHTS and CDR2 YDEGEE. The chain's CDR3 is CASSKQTGNQPQHF. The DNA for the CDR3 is TGTGCCAGCAGCAAACAGACAGGGAATCAGCCCCAGCATTTT.

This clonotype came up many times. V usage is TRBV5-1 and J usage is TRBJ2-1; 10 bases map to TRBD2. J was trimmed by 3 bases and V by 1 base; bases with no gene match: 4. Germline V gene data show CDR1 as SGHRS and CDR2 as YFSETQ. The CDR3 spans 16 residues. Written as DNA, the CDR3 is TGCGCCAGCAGCTTGTTTGAGCGGGAGGGCTACAATGAGCAGTTCTTC. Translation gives CASSLFEREGYNEQFF.

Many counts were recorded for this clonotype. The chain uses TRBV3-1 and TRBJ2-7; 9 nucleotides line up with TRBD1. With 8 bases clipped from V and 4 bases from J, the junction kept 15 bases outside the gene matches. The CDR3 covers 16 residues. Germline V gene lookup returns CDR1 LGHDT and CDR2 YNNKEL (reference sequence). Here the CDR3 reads CASGTPRPGQGYEQYF. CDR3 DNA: TGTGCCAGCGGAACGCCGCGACCGGGACAGGGATACGAGCAGTACTTC.

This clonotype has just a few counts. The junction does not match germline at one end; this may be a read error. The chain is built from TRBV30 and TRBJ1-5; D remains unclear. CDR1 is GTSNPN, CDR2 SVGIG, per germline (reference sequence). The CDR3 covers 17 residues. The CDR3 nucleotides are TGTGCCTGGAGTGCCGACGGGTCAGTCCATAGCAATCAGCCCCGGCATTTT. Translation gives CAWSADGSVHSNQPRHF.

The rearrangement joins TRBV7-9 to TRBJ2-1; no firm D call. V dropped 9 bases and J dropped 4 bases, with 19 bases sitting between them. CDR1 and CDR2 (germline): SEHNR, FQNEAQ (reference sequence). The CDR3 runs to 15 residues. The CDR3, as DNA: TGTGCCAGTCCTATAAAGGGCGGCAGTTACAATGAGCAGTTCTTC. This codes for CASPIKGGSYNEQFF.

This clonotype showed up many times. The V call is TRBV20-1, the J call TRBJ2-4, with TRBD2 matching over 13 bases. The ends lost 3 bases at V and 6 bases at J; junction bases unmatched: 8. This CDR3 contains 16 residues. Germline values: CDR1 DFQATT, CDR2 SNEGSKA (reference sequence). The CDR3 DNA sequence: TGCAGTGCTAGCAGGGGACTAGCGGGGAGACCAAACATTCAGTACTTC. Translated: CSASRGLAGRPNIQYF.

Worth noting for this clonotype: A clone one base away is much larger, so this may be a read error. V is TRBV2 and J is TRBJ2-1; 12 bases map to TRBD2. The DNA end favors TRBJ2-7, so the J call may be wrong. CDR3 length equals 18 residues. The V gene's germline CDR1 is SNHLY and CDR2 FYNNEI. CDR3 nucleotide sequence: TGTGCCAGCAGTGGGACTAGCGGGACCCTGAGCTCCTACAATGAGCAGTACTTC. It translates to CASSGTSGTLSSYNEQYF.

The CDR3 reads CASSQGESGRASADTQYF. CDR3 DNA sequence: TGTGCCAGCAGCCAGGGGGAGAGCGGGAGGGCCTCCGCAGATACGCAGTATTTT. V usage is TRBV3-1 and J usage is TRBJ2-3, with 10 bases aligning to TRBD2. CDR1 and CDR2 from the germline V gene are LGHDT and YNNKEL (reference sequence). CDR3 length: 18 amino acids. The V segment lost 3 bases and the J segment 4 bases; nucleotides outside the gene matches: 13.

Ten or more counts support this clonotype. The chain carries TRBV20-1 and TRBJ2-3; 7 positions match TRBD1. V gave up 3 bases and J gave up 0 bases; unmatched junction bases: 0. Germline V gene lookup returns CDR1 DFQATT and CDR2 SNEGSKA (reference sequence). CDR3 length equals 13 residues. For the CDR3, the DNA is TGCAGTGCTAGGGGACAGAGCACAGATACGCAGTATTTT. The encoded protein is CSARGQSTDTQYF.

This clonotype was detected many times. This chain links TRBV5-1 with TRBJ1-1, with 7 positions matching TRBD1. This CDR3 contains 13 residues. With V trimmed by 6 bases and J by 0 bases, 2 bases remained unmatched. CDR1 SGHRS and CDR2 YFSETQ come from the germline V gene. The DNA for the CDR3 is TGCGCCAGCAAGGGACAGTTGAACACTGAAGCTTTCTTT. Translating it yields CASKGQLNTEAFF.

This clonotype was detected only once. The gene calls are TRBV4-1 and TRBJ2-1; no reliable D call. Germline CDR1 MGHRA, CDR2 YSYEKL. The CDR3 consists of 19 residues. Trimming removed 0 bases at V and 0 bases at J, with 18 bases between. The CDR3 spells CASSQEGIRTGSSYNEQFF. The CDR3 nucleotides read TGCGCCAGCAGCCAAGAAGGGATTAGAACGGGTAGCTCCTACAATGAGCAGTTCTTC.

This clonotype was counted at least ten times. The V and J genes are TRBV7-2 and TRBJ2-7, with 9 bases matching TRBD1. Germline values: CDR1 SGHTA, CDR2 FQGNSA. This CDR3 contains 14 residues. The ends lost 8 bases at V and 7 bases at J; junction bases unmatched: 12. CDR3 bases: TGTGCCAGCTCTCCGGGACAGGGTGGTCAAGAGCAGTACTTC. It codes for CASSPGQGGQEQYF.

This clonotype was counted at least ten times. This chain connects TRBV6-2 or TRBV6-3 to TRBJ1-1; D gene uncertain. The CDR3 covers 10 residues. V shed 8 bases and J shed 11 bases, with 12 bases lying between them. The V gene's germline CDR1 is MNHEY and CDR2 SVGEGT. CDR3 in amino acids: CASLGDVAFF. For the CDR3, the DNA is TGTGCCAGCCTAGGCGATGTCGCTTTCTTT.

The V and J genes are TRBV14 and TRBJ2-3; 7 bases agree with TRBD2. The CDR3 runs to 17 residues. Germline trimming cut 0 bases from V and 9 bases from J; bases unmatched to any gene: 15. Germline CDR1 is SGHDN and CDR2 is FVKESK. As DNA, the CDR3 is TGTGCCAGCAGCCAAGAAGCGGGAAGCTTACCGAGGGACACGCAGTATTTT. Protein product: CASSQEAGSLPRDTQYF.

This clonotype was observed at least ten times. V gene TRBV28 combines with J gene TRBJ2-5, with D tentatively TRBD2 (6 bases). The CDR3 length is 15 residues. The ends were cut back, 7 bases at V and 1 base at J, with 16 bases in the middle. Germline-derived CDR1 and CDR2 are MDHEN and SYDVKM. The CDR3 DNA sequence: TGTGCCAGCACCCAATCGGGACTCAGCCAAGAGACCCAGTACTTC. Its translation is CASTQSGLSQETQYF.

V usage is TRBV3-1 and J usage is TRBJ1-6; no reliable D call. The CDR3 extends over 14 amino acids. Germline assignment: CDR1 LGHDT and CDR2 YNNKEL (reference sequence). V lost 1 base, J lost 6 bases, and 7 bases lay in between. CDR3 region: CASSQVQSNSPLHF. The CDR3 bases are TGTGCCAGCAGCCAAGTCCAGAGTAATTCACCCCTCCACTTT.

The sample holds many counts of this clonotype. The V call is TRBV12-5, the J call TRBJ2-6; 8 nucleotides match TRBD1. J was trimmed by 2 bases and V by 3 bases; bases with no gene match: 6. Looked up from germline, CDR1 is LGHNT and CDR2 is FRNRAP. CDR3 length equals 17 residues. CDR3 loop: CASGFRTGRAGANVLTF. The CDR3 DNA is TGTGCTAGTGGTTTCCGGACAGGGCGAGCTGGGGCCAACGTCCTGACTTTC. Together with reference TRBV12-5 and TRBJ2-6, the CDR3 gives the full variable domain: DARVTQTPRHKVTEMGQEVTMRCQPILGHNTVFWYRQTMMQGLELLAYFRNRAPLDDSGMPKDRFSAEMPDATLATLKIQPSEPRDSAVYFCASGFRTGRAGANVLTFGAGSRLTVL.

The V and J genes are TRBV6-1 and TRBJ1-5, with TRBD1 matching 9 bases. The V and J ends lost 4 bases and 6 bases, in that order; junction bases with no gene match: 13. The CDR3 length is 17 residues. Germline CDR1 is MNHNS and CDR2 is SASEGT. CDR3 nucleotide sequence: TGTGCCAGCAGTGGACCCATTCCGGGACAGGGCTCTCAGCCCCAGCATTTT. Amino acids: CASSGPIPGQGSQPQHF.

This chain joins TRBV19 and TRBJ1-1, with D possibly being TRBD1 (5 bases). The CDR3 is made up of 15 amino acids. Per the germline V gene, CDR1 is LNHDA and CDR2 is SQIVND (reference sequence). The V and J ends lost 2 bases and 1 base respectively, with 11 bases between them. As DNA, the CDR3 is TGTGCCAGTAGTATAAATACGAGGGGGAACACTGAAGCTTTCTTT. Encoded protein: CASSINTRGNTEAFF.

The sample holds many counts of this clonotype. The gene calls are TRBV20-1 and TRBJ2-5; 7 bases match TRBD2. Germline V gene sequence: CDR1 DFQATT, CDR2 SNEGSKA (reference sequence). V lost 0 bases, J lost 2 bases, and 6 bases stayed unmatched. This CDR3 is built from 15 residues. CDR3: CSARDGLAVQETQYF. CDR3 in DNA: TGCAGTGCTAGAGATGGGCTAGCGGTACAAGAGACCCAGTACTTC.

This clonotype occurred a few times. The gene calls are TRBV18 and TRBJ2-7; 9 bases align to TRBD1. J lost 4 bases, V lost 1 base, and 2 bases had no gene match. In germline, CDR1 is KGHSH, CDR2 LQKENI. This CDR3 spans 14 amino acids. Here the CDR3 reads CASSPLGQGYEQYF. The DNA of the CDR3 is TGTGCCAGCTCACCACTGGGACAGGGTTACGAGCAGTACTTC.

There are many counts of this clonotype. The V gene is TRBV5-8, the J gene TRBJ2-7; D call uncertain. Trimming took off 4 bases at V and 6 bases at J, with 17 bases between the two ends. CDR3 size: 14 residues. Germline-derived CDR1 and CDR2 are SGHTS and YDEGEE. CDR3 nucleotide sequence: TGTGCCAGCAGCGTGGGTACTGGTTTGAGCGAGCAGTACTTC. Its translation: CASSVGTGLSEQYF.

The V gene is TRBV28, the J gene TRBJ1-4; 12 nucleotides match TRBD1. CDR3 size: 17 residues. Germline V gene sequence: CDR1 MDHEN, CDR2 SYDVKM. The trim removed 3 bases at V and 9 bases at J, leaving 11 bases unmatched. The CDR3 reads CASSFGTGGGSLKKLFF. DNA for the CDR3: TGTGCCAGCAGTTTCGGGACAGGGGGCGGGAGTTTAAAAAAACTGTTTTTT.

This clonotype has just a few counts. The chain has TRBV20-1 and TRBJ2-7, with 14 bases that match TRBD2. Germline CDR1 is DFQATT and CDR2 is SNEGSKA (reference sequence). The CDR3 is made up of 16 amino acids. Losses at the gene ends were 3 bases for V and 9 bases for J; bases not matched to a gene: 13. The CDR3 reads CSASSQAGLAGAGQYF. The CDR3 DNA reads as TGCAGTGCTAGTTCGCAGGCGGGACTAGCGGGAGCAGGGCAGTACTTC.

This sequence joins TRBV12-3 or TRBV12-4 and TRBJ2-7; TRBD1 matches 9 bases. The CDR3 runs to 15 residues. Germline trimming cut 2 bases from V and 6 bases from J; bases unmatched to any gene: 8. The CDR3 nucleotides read TGTGCCAGCAGTTTAAGGGGACAGGGCGCCCCCGAGCAGTACTTC. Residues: CASSLRGQGAPEQYF.